The clone carrying this TCR beta chain was seen repeatedly, ten times or more. The antigen remains unidentified. The sample originates from a study of CD8 T cells in ankylosing spondylitis. General study findings and limits: Seemingly characteristic of ankylosing spondylitis blood was a TCR beta motif consisting of 7 or 8 highly homologous variants. Existing reports had already noted some motif variants in reactive arthritis synovial fluid and blood.

Germline V CDR1 and CDR2: SEHNR, FQNEAQ (reference sequence). Trimming stripped 6 bases from V and 6 bases from J, with 21 bases between. This CDR3 spans 16 amino acids. A quantitative 5'-RACE method, one with molecular barcodes, was used to make TCR beta libraries. In TCRdb, the 5' RACE reads were re-called with MiXCR into one record per CDR3 protein. The sample contains about 90,000 distinct CDR3 sequences, about 9% of which appear only once. The receptor's source is a male donor with ankylosing spondylitis. The J gene is TRBJ2-1, the V gene TRBV7-9; D possibly corresponds to TRBD1 (5 bases). The sample consisted of blood, either unsorted or a sorted T cell fraction (not recorded which). CDR3 sequence (DNA): TGTGCCAGCAGGCCTGCACCGGCAGGGCCCCTCAATGAGCAGTTCTTC. Residues: CASRPAPAGPLNEQFF.